In this sample, the clone carrying this T cell receptor beta chain turned up many times. Its antigen remains unidentified. Investigators prepared the TCR beta libraries by applying iRepertoire HTBI primers and Arm-PCR of CDR3 regions. One entry per CDR3 protein results from TCRdb running MiXCR on the multiplex PCR reads. The table lists more than 450,000 distinct CDR3 sequences, around 16% of them singletons. The germline V gene encodes CDR1 LGHNA and CDR2 YNFKEQ. This CDR3 has 15 amino acids. Trimming removed 1 base at V and 0 bases at J, with 9 bases between. The entry originates in a study of regulatory T cells in long-lasting Graves disease. Notes on the study in general: Accuracy was possibly reduced by small sample size.

Stated time point: newly diagnosed GD, antithyroid drugs for less than 3 months. The TCR library was prepared using RNA isolated from PBMCs. These same data were also listed under a study on T cells in Graves' hyperthyroidism and ophthalmopathy.

The receptor was isolated from a man aged 40-50 years with Graves disease. The sample consisted of peripheral blood mononuclear cells (PBMCs), taken at new diagnosis, from a patient treated with antithyroid drugs. V usage is TRBV4-2 and J usage is TRBJ1-1; D not certain. The CDR3 spells CASSQVDGMNTEAFF. CDR3 coding DNA: TGTGCCAGCAGCCAAGTCGACGGGATGAACACTGAAGCTTTCTTT.